One sample yielded the 5 T cell receptor delta chains listed below, sequenced in a study of gamma-delta T cells after stem cell transplantation. TCRdb re-identified clones in the RT-PCR reads via CATT. The sample comprises 15,000 to 19,000 delta-chain clones, 9% to 9.5% of which are singletons, and around 60% rests with the top ten. The source material was gamma-delta T cells. The receptors come from a human donor. It is not recorded whose cells these are; they may come from a transplant donor.

This clone was counted a few times. A read error is the likely source, as a far larger clone sits one nucleotide away. This same CDR3 is encoded by further DNA sequences in the sample. The chain has TRDV2 and TRDJ3; D is possibly TRDD3 (6 bases). Germline V gene lookup returns CDR1 GEAIGNYY and CDR2 EKD. This CDR3 is built from 17 residues. The chain's CDR3 is CACDTTGISWDTRQMFF. The DNA of the CDR3 is TGTGCTTGTGACACTACTGGGATTTCCTGGGACACCCGACAGATGTTTTTC.

This clone was picked up a small number of times. At one end the junction does not follow the germline gene, possibly because of a read error. V is TRDV2 and J is TRDJ2; the match to TRDD2 covers 7 bases. The CDR3 loop spans 19 amino acids. CDR1 GEAIGNYY and CDR2 EKD come from the germline V gene. In nucleotides, the CDR3 is TGTGCCTGTGACCTCATTCCTACCCGGGTGATGGATTTGACAGCACACCTCTTCTTT. It translates to CACDLIPTRVMDLTAHLFF.

J is TRDJ1 and V is TRDV2; 7 positions agree with TRDD3. The CDR3 runs 19 residues. The junction had 15 bases not matched to a gene; V was cut back by 0 bases and J by 0 bases. CDR1 GEAIGNYY and CDR2 EKD come from the germline V gene. In DNA form, the CDR3 reads TGTGCCTGTGACACCGGAGGTACTGGGGTACCTTCGTACACCGATAAACTCATCTTT. Translated, it gives CACDTGGTGVPSYTDKLIF.

This clone was found many times. The protein given by TCRdb reflects a much larger clone and differs at residue 16 from this DNA's translation, likely from a read error; the protein shown is the DNA's translation. This chain uses TRDV2 with TRDJ1; D is possibly TRDD3 (6 bases). Germline V gene lookup returns CDR1 GEAIGNYY and CDR2 EKD. The CDR3 consists of 18 residues. The CDR3 loop is CACDTVGGPPYGTDKPIF. The CDR3, as DNA: TGTGCCTGTGACACCGTTGGGGGTCCCCCCTATGGGACCGATAAACCCATCTTT.

As for this clone: Translating this DNA gives a protein that differs at residue 16 from the TCRdb one, which belongs to a much larger clone; a read error is likely, and the protein shown is this translation. The chain has TRDV1 and TRDJ1; 8 bases align to TRDD3. Per the germline V gene, CDR1 is TSWWSYY and CDR2 is QGS. CDR3 length equals 25 residues. With 2 bases clipped from V and 0 bases from J, the junction kept 32 bases outside the gene matches. CDR3 amino acids: CALGEGPQFPGIYWGPQLYTDKLIF. In DNA form, the CDR3 reads TGTGCTCTTGGGGAAGGGCCGCAATTCCCGGGTATATACTGGGGGCCTCAGCTGTACACCGATAAACTCATCTTT.